The TCR beta chain described here comes from a study of OX40 agonist ivuxolimab in advanced cancers. In the study overall: Patients with hepatocellular carcinoma, melanoma, renal cell or head and neck cancer made up the dose-escalation patients.

This CDR3 has 15 amino acids. The germline CDR1 and CDR2 sequences are SGHRS and YFSETQ. V lost 0 bases to trimming and J lost 4 bases, with 10 bases between them. Using immunoSEQ multiplex PCR, the repertoire was profiled, and TCRdb retains in-frame clones only, with some absent. The sample carries 90,000 or so clones, about 91% recorded once. The chain combines TRBV5-1 with TRBJ1-4; D is unresolved. This specimen consisted of CD4+ or CD8+ T cells sorted from blood, obtained in a trial of the OX40 agonist ivuxolimab. The TCR originated in an adult with an advanced solid tumor such as melanoma, head and neck, liver or kidney cancer. CDR3 in DNA: TGCGCCAGCAGCTTGGGGACTTTAAATAATGAAAAACTGTTTTTT. Translation gives CASSLGTLNNEKLFF.